These 22 T cell receptor beta chains were sequenced from one sample in a study of immune evolution from preneoplasia to lung adenocarcinoma. Sequencing used immunoSEQ multiplex PCR; TCRdb keeps in-frame clones, though not all of them. The sample consists of 9,000 to 10,000 clones, 88% of them appearing once. Sequenced input: FFPE invasive lung adenocarcinoma tissue. Receptor source: a person aged 70 to 85 with invasive lung adenocarcinoma. Some clones in this sample may be carry-over from other donors' samples.

The chain is built from TRBV28 and TRBJ2-7; 7 bases are a match to TRBD1. V trimming: 6 bases; J trimming: 2 bases; junction bases outside the gene matches: 7. The length of the CDR3 is 14 residues. The germline V gene has CDR1 MDHEN and CDR2 SYDVKM. The CDR3 coding sequence is TGTGCCAGCAGCATGGACAGGTTTACCTACGAGCAGTACTTC. It encodes CASSMDRFTYEQYF.

V gene TRBV6-1 combines with J gene TRBJ1-5; the D is unclear. Germline V gene data show CDR1 as MNHNS and CDR2 as SASEGT. CDR3 length equals 15 residues. V dropped 3 bases and J dropped 6 bases, with 15 bases sitting between them. CDR3 sequence: CASSDWQARVQPQHF. The CDR3 nucleotides are TGTGCCAGCAGTGATTGGCAGGCGCGGGTTCAGCCCCAGCATTTT.

This clone was picked up one time. The chain has TRBV10-2 and TRBJ2-2; D unclear. The length of the CDR3 is 15 residues. Per the germline V gene, CDR1 is WSHSY and CDR2 is SAAADI. Trimming cost V 3 bases and J 1 base, with 9 bases left between them. The CDR3 loop is CASSELRQNTGELFF. Here the CDR3 DNA reads TGCGCCAGCAGTGAATTGCGGCAGAACACCGGGGAGCTGTTTTTT.

As DNA, the CDR3 is TGTGCCAGCAGTGGGGGGACTAGCGGGGGCCAAGAGACCCAGTACTTC. Its translation: CASSGGTSGGQETQYF. The rearrangement joins TRBV2 to TRBJ2-5, with 14 bases that match TRBD2. The CDR3 is made up of 16 amino acids. CDR1 and CDR2 (germline): SNHLY, FYNNEI. V shed 4 bases and J 1 base; nucleotides not matched to a gene: 2.

V and J are TRBV28 and TRBJ2-3; 8 nucleotides agree with TRBD2. The germline V gene has CDR1 MDHEN and CDR2 SYDVKM. J was trimmed by 2 bases and V by 2 bases; bases with no gene match: 3. This CDR3 contains 15 residues. The CDR3: CASSLPSGLTDTQYF. Written as DNA, the CDR3 is TGTGCCAGCAGTTTACCTAGCGGGCTCACAGATACGCAGTATTTT.

V usage is TRBV4-1 and J usage is TRBJ1-1, with D unresolved. The CDR3 sequence is 11 residues long. Germline V gene data show CDR1 as MGHRA and CDR2 as YSYEKL. V gave up 7 bases and J gave up 5 bases, with 8 bases separating them. CDR3 sequence reads: CASIGGTEAFF. The CDR3 nucleotides are TGCGCCAGCATAGGTGGGACTGAAGCTTTCTTT.

The CDR3 DNA sequence: TGTGCCTGGAGTATTTCAGGGGGTCAGCCCCAGCATTTT. This sequence encodes CAWSISGGQPQHF. V is TRBV30 and J is TRBJ1-5; 7 bases align to TRBD1. The CDR3 runs to 13 residues. CDR1 is GTSNPN, CDR2 SVGIG, per germline (reference sequence). The junction had 4 bases not matched to a gene; V was cut back by 2 bases and J by 6 bases.

This clone was observed once. V gene TRBV7-8 combines with J gene TRBJ2-1, with D possibly TRBD1 on 5 matching bases. The V gene's germline CDR1 is SGHVS and CDR2 FQNEAQ. The ends were cut back, 4 bases at V and 4 bases at J, with 8 bases in the middle. This CDR3 contains 13 residues. The CDR3 sequence: CASSSDRYNEQFF. As DNA, the CDR3 is TGTGCCAGCAGCTCAGACAGATACAATGAGCAGTTCTTC.

The chain uses TRBV18 and TRBJ1-1; TRBD1 might be the D (5 bases). Germline lookup yields CDR1 KGHSH and CDR2 LQKENI. V was trimmed by 4 bases and J by 1 base, leaving 7 bases between them. The CDR3 is 13 residues long. This CDR3 is CASSHGGNTEAFF. CDR3 sequence (DNA): TGTGCCAGCTCACATGGGGGGAACACTGAAGCTTTCTTT.

This sequence joins TRBV10-3 and TRBJ2-4; 15 bases map to TRBD2. There are 16 residues in the CDR3. With 4 bases clipped from V and 4 bases from J, the junction kept 2 bases outside the gene matches. CDR1 and CDR2 (germline): ENHRY, SYGVKD. The CDR3 sequence is CAISGGTSGGKNIQYF. In DNA, the CDR3 is TGTGCCATCAGTGGGGGGACTAGCGGGGGGAAAAACATTCAGTACTTC.

The J gene is TRBJ1-1, the V gene TRBV20-1; D gene ambiguous. The ends were cut back, 5 bases at V and 0 bases at J, with 4 bases in the middle. This CDR3 comprises 11 residues. Germline V gives CDR1 DFQATT, CDR2 SNEGSKA (reference sequence). The CDR3 DNA sequence: TGCAGTGCTCCAGTGAACACTGAAGCTTTCTTT. This translates into CSAPVNTEAFF.

The rearrangement uses TRBV5-6 and TRBJ1-5, with 8 bases matching TRBD1. The trim removed 1 base at V and 4 bases at J, leaving 7 bases unmatched. The germline V gene encodes CDR1 SGHDT and CDR2 YYEEEE. This CDR3 has 16 amino acids. CDR3 loop: CASSLNGQGWNQPQHF. The CDR3 DNA reads as TGTGCCAGCAGCTTGAATGGACAGGGCTGGAATCAGCCCCAGCATTTT.

This chain links TRBV18 with TRBJ1-2; maybe TRBD1 (6 bases). The CDR3 runs to 16 residues. The germline CDR1 and CDR2 sequences are KGHSH and LQKENI. V shed 1 base and J shed 3 bases, with 15 bases lying between them. The CDR3 is CASSPQSGEPYYGYTF. The DNA for the CDR3 is TGTGCCAGCTCACCACAGTCAGGGGAACCCTACTATGGCTACACCTTC.

The rearrangement links TRBV7-6 to TRBJ1-4; 7 bases fit TRBD1. Per the germline V gene, CDR1 is SGHVS and CDR2 is FNYEAQ. J lost 5 bases, V lost 4 bases, and 7 bases had no gene match. The CDR3 runs 15 residues. In nucleotides, the CDR3 is TGTGCCAGCAGCTCAGGGACAGAACAGAATGAAAAACTGTTTTTT. This gives the protein CASSSGTEQNEKLFF.

This clone was counted once. V usage is TRBV30 and J usage is TRBJ1-2, with D perhaps TRBD1 (6 bases). The V gene lost 4 bases and the J gene lost 4 bases, with 16 bases spanning the gap. Germline loops: CDR1 GTSNPN, CDR2 SVGIG (reference sequence). The CDR3 covers 14 residues. DNA for the CDR3: TGTGCCTGGACTGTAAAGGGGGGTGGCTATGGCTACACCTTC. Protein sequence: CAWTVKGGGYGYTF.

The rearrangement links TRBV6-1 to TRBJ2-5; 7 positions agree with TRBD1. CDR3 length equals 12 residues. CDR1 is MNHNS and CDR2 is SASEGT in the germline V gene. Unmatched junction bases numbered 0, after V lost 4 bases and J lost 4 bases. The CDR3 DNA is TGTGCCAGCAGTGGACAGGGAGAGACCCAGTACTTC. It codes for CASSGQGETQYF.

The V gene is TRBV7-3, the J gene TRBJ2-2, with 14 bases lining up with TRBD2. The CDR3 contains 18 residues. CDR1 is SGHTA, CDR2 FQGTGA, per germline. With 5 bases clipped from V and 1 base from J, the junction kept 6 bases outside the gene matches. The CDR3 nucleotides read TGTGCCAGCAGCCCAGGGACTAGCGGGGGCCTGAACACCGGGGAGCTGTTTTTT. As protein: CASSPGTSGGLNTGELFF.

This sequence joins TRBV18 and TRBJ1-1, with D tentatively TRBD1 (5 bases). V was cut by 6 bases and J by 4 bases, with 15 bases left in between. Germline loops: CDR1 KGHSH, CDR2 LQKENI. This CDR3 comprises 14 residues. The CDR3 is CASSRDSGSTEAFF. The CDR3 DNA reads TGTGCCAGCTCGAGGGACTCCGGGAGCACTGAAGCTTTCTTT.

J is TRBJ2-3 and V is TRBV30; 11 bases map to TRBD2. The trim removed 1 base at V and 6 bases at J, leaving 3 bases unmatched. The CDR3 has 14 amino acids. The germline V gene has CDR1 GTSNPN and CDR2 SVGIG (reference sequence). CDR3 region: CAWSGSGRGDTQYF. In DNA form, the CDR3 reads TGTGCCTGGAGTGGTAGCGGGAGGGGGGATACGCAGTATTTT.

The J gene is TRBJ2-2, the V gene TRBV11-1; D is perhaps TRBD1 (6 bases). The V end was cut by 5 bases, the J end by 3 bases, with 13 bases between. There are 15 residues in the CDR3. CDR1 SGHAT and CDR2 FQDESV come from the germline V gene (reference sequence). CDR3 region: CASSPGARDTGELFF. Written as DNA, the CDR3 is TGTGCCAGCAGCCCAGGGGCGCGGGACACCGGGGAGCTGTTTTTT.

Only one count was recorded for this clone. The rearrangement joins TRBV28 to TRBJ2-3, with D perhaps matching TRBD2 (5 bases). Germline V gene data show CDR1 as MDHEN and CDR2 as SYDVKM. The CDR3 extends over 13 amino acids. V was trimmed by 6 bases and J by 8 bases, leaving 15 bases between them. The CDR3 reads CASSSGPGGTQYF. The CDR3 DNA follows: TGTGCCAGCAGCTCCGGACCCGGAGGTACGCAGTATTTT. Complete variable domain (other parts from reference TRBV28 and TRBJ2-3): DVKVTQSSRYLVKRTGEKVFLECVQDMDHENMFWYRQDPGLGLRLIYFSYDVKMKEKGDIPEGYSVSREKKERFSLILESASTNQTSMYLCASSSGPGGTQYFGPGTRLTVL.

CDR3 residues: CASSTDRGYEQYF. In DNA form, the CDR3 reads TGTGCCAGCAGCACCGACAGGGGCTACGAGCAGTACTTC. This chain uses TRBV5-8 with TRBJ2-7, with 8 bases lining up with TRBD1. V lost 4 bases and J lost 3; bases outside the gene matches: 3. Germline V gene sequence: CDR1 SGHTS, CDR2 YDEGEE. This CDR3 contains 13 residues. The full variable domain, completed using reference TRBV5-8 and TRBJ2-7, is EAGVTQSPTHLIKTRGQQATLRCSPISGHTSVYWYQQALGLGLQFLLWYDEGEERNRGNFPPRFSGRQFPNYSSELNVNALELEDSALYLCASSTDRGYEQYFGPGTRLTVT.